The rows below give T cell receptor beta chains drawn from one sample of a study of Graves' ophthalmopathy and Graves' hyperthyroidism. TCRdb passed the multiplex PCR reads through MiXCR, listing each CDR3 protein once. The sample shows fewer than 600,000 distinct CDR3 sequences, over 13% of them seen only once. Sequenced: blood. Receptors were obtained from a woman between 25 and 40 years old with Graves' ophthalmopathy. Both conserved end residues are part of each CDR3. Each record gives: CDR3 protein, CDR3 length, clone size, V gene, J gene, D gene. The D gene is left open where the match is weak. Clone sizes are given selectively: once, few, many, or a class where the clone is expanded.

CASKGVPGELFF	12	many	TRBV19	TRBJ2-2	.
CASRLFSFTGELFF	14	.	TRBV6-1	TRBJ2-2	.
CSVAGTGLASYEQYF	15	.	TRBV29-1	TRBJ2-7	TRBD2
CASSENTKYEQYF	13	many	TRBV6-1	TRBJ2-7	.
CASSQSYAGVTEAFF	15	many	TRBV14	TRBJ1-1	.
CASSEERGLGYGYTF	15	.	TRBV6-1	TRBJ1-2	.
CASSQEQGRTQLSEAFF	17	.	TRBV4-2	TRBJ1-1	.
CSAFLTSGEETQYF	14	.	TRBV20-1	TRBJ2-5	TRBD2
CASSLGQDVANYGYTF	16	many	TRBV11-1	TRBJ1-2	.
CASSDLVFANTGELFF	16	many	TRBV25-1	TRBJ2-2	.